This T cell receptor (beta chain) is from a study of cytomegalovirus exposure and HLA in healthy donors. Study-wide background: When 300 to 400 donors were genotyped, roughly four fifths of them were found to fall in the Caucasian-associated ancestry cluster.

This clone came up a few times. Its antigen is not identified. Study observations and caveats: What TCR beta sequences reportedly achieved was accurate prediction of HLA-A and HLA-B alleles in most subjects.

The primer mix had 60 Vbeta and 13 Jbeta primers. Generated by immunoSEQ multiplex PCR, the TCRdb table keeps only in-frame clones and is missing some. The sample lists about 120,000 clones, around 73% occurring once. The sequencing input was PBMCs. The TCR comes from a female donor in good health and CMV-seronegative.

This CDR3 reads CSVLGRTGRTEAFF. DNA for the CDR3: TGCAGCGTTTTAGGTAGGACAGGGCGGACTGAAGCTTTCTTT. V gene TRBV29-1 combines with J gene TRBJ1-1, with 8 positions matching TRBD1. V lost 5 bases and J lost 5; bases outside the gene matches: 10. This CDR3 comprises 14 residues. Per the germline V gene, CDR1 is SQVTM and CDR2 is ANQGSEA.